The 8 T cell receptor beta chains listed next were all sequenced from one sample in a study of shared clonotypes between healthy human individuals. Only in-frame clones appear in the TCRdb table, and some are missing; sequencing was by immunoSEQ multiplex PCR. The sample contains some 2.4 million clones, 93% of which appear only once. Specimen: naive CD4+ T cells from PBMCs. This sample's subset: CD45RA+ positively selected. These receptors all come from a man younger than 30 in good health. Some clones in this sample may be carry-over from other donors' samples.

The chain carries TRBV7-2 and TRBJ1-3, with a tentative D call TRBD1 (6 bases). The CDR3 contains 14 residues. Trimming shortened V by 3 bases and J by 4 bases, and 10 bases separated the two germline ends. Per germline, CDR1 SGHTA and CDR2 FQGNSA. CDR3 in DNA: TGTGCCAGCAGCTTCGGGGGGCTAGGAAACACCATATATTTT. Residues: CASSFGGLGNTIYF.

The chain couples TRBV5-1 to TRBJ2-1, with D possibly matching TRBD1 (6 bases). This CDR3 is built from 14 residues. The germline CDR1 and CDR2 sequences are SGHRS and YFSETQ. V lost 4 bases and J 2 bases, leaving 10 bases between the germline ends. CDR3 sequence reads: CASSNGQTYNEQFF. The CDR3, as DNA: TGCGCCAGCAGCAATGGACAGACCTACAATGAGCAGTTCTTC.

Comments on this clone: This sample also contains other DNA sequences that code for the same CDR3. This chain connects TRBV28 to TRBJ2-2; 10 positions agree with TRBD2. In germline, CDR1 is MDHEN, CDR2 SYDVKM. V gave up 4 bases and J gave up 5 bases; unmatched junction bases: 4. This CDR3 is 15 amino acids long. CDR3 amino acids: CASSSSGRDTGELFF. In nucleotides, the CDR3 is TGTGCCAGCAGTTCGAGCGGGAGGGATACCGGGGAGCTGTTTTTT. Variable domain in full (rest from reference TRBV28 and TRBJ2-2): DVKVTQSSRYLVKRTGEKVFLECVQDMDHENMFWYRQDPGLGLRLIYFSYDVKMKEKGDIPEGYSVSREKKERFSLILESASTNQTSMYLCASSSSGRDTGELFFGEGSRLTVL.

As concerns this clone: This sample includes further DNA sequences coding for the same CDR3. This sequence joins TRBV5-1 and TRBJ2-6; D unresolved. Germline lookup yields CDR1 SGHRS and CDR2 YFSETQ. CDR3 length equals 16 residues. The V end was cut by 0 bases, the J end by 0 bases, with 7 bases between. The CDR3 nucleotides are TGCGCCAGCAGCTTGGGAGGCAGCTCTGGGGCCAACGTCCTGACTTTC. This codes for CASSLGGSSGANVLTF.

The V and J genes are TRBV7-3 and TRBJ2-6; D gene unclear. The CDR3 sequence is 17 residues long. Trimming took off 6 bases at V and 4 bases at J, with 19 bases between the two ends. Germline CDR1 and CDR2: SGHTA and FQGTGA. The DNA for the CDR3 is TGTGCCAGCAGTCCCCCCGGCGGCAGGTCGGGGGCCAACGTCCTGACTTTC. Translating it yields CASSPPGGRSGANVLTF.

The chain employs TRBV28 and TRBJ2-5; 7 bases are shared with TRBD1. With V trimmed by 4 bases and J by 2 bases, 10 bases remained unmatched. Looked up from germline, CDR1 is MDHEN and CDR2 is SYDVKM. The CDR3 consists of 16 residues. The CDR3 here is CASSSRRTGLQETQYF. The CDR3 DNA is TGTGCCAGCAGTTCAAGGAGGACAGGCCTTCAAGAGACCCAGTACTTC.

This chain connects TRBV28 to TRBJ1-2, with D maybe TRBD1 (5 bases). V gave up 1 base and J gave up 0 bases, with 15 bases separating them. The germline V gene encodes CDR1 MDHEN and CDR2 SYDVKM. CDR3 length equals 17 residues. The CDR3 coding sequence is TGTGCCAGCAGTTTATCTGAGGGGCGATACTCTAACTATGGCTACACCTTC. Its protein is CASSLSEGRYSNYGYTF.

This chain links TRBV19 with TRBJ1-2; 9 bases are a match to TRBD1. V trimming: 7 bases; J trimming: 7 bases; junction bases outside the gene matches: 4. CDR1 LNHDA and CDR2 SQIVND come from the germline V gene (reference sequence). This CDR3 has 12 residues. Here the CDR3 DNA reads TGTGCCAGTACCCAGGACAGGGGTGGCTACACCTTC. It yields the protein CASTQDRGGYTF. The variable domain in full, completed from reference TRBV19 and TRBJ1-2, reads DGGITQSPKYLFRKEGQNVTLSCEQNLNHDAMYWYRQDPGQGLRLIYYSQIVNDFQKGDIAEGYSVSREKKESFPLTVTSAQKNPTAFYLCASTQDRGGYTFGSGTRLTVV.